This is a list of T cell receptor beta chains from one sample in a study of blood T cell repertoires in COVID-19. Generated by immunoSEQ multiplex PCR, the TCRdb table keeps only in-frame clones and is missing some. Of more than 150,000 clones in the sample, approximately 84% were seen once. Material: peripheral blood. The receptor source for this set is a human donor in a cohort sampled during active COVID-19. The CDR3 runs from the conserved cysteine through the conserved F or W. A D gene is named only where the DNA matches it firmly. Clone size is shown for a subset of rows, as once, few, many or a class of expanded clone.

>TRBJ2-2|TRBV5-1|-|TRBD1
TGCGCCAGCAGCTTGGCTGGACAGGGTAGTACCGGGGAGCTGTTTTTT
CASSLAGQGSTGELFF
>TRBJ2-7|TRBV5-6|-|-
TGTGCCAGCAGTCATTATAGCCTCATCGGGTCCCACGAGCAGTACTTC
CASSHYSLIGSHEQYF
>TRBJ2-7|TRBV4-1|-|TRBD2
TGCGCCAGCAGCCAACTAGCGGGGGGCTCCTACGAGCAGTACTTC
CASSQLAGGSYEQYF
>TRBJ1-1|TRBV6-5|-|TRBD1
TGTGCCAGCAGTCCTCAGGGGGCGAACACTGAAGCTTTCTTT
CASSPQGANTEAFF
>TRBJ2-3|TRBV6-5|once|TRBD2
TGTGCCAGCAGTTACTCGGGACTATCTGGTGGAGGTACGCAGTATTTT
CASSYSGLSGGGTQYF
>TRBJ1-2|TRBV2|-|-
TGTGCCAGCAGTCAGGGTGAAGTGTATGGCTACACCTTC
CASSQGEVYGYTF
>TRBJ1-4|TRBV9|-|-
TGTGCCAGCAGCGAAGACCTAGACGAAAAACTGTTTTTT
CASSEDLDEKLFF
>TRBJ1-1|TRBV4-1|-|TRBD1
TGCGCCAGCAGCCAAGATAGGGGGCGACAGGGGGGATCGAGCACTGAAGCTTTCTTT
CASSQDRGRQGGSSTEAFF
>TRBJ2-3|TRBV7-9|-|TRBD2
TGTGCCAGCAGCTTAGGACCGGGACTAGAAATTACAGATACGCAGTATTTT
CASSLGPGLEITDTQYF
>TRBJ1-1|TRBV3-1/TRBV3-2|-|-
TGTGCCAGCAGCCAAGATGGCGGTTCTTATCTGAACACTGAAGCTTTCTTT
CASSQDGGSYLNTEAFF
>TRBJ1-5|TRBV10-1|-|-
TGCGCCAGCAGTGAGTACGGGGATCAGCCCCAGCATTTT
CASSEYGDQPQHF
>TRBJ2-2|TRBV9|-|-
TGTGCCAGCACGGGAAACACCGGGGAGCTGTTTTTT
CASTGNTGELFF
>TRBJ1-4|TRBV6-2/TRBV6-3|once|-
TGTGCCAGCAGTTACTTGTCCTATAATGAAAAACTGTTTTTT
CASSYLSYNEKLFF
>TRBJ1-2|TRBV9|once|-
TGTGCCAGCAGCGTAGACGACAGCTATGGCTACACCTTC
CASSVDDSYGYTF
>TRBJ2-7|TRBV3-1/TRBV3-2|-|TRBD1
TGTGCCAGCAGTTCCGGGACAGGACCCTACGAGCAGTACTTC
CASSSGTGPYEQYF
>TRBJ2-1|TRBV29-1|-|-
TGCAGCGTTGGTCGGCAGGGCGGTGAGCAGTTCTTC
CSVGRQGGEQFF
>TRBJ2-2|TRBV24-1|-|-
TGTGCCACCAGTAGGGGCCCCCCCACCGGGGAGCTGTTTTTT
CATSRGPPTGELFF
>TRBJ2-7|TRBV19|-|TRBD2
TGTGCCAGTAGTACGACTAGCGGACCCTACGAGCAGTACTTC
CASSTTSGPYEQYF
>TRBJ2-3|TRBV24-1|-|-
TGTGCCACCAGTGATTTATTTGCAGGGATGACGACAGATACGCAGTATTTT
CATSDLFAGMTTDTQYF
>TRBJ2-7|TRBV7-2|-|TRBD1
TGTGCCAGCAGCTTGGGGGCCACCGGGACAGGGAAATACGAGCAGTACTTC
CASSLGATGTGKYEQYF
>TRBJ2-5|TRBV9|-|TRBD1
TGTGCCAGCAGCGCGGGACAGGTAGTGACCCAGTACTTC
CASSAGQVVTQYF
>TRBJ1-5|TRBV19|-|-
TGTGCCAGTACCGACCGACGAGGGAATCAGCCCCAGCATTTT
CASTDRRGNQPQHF
>TRBJ2-6|TRBV5-6|-|-
TGTGCCAGCAGCTTGGGCGGATACACCTCTGGGGCCAACGTCCTGACTTTC
CASSLGGYTSGANVLTF